The TCR beta chain under discussion was sequenced for a study of siplizumab effects on memory and regulatory T cells. Trimming left V 3 bases short and J 6 bases short, with 15 bases between. The CDR3 covers 14 residues. Germline CDR1 and CDR2: SGDLS and YYNGEE. TCRdb's copy holds only in-frame clones and misses some; the assay was immunoSEQ multiplex PCR. In the table there are over 85,000 clones, about 90% of which are singletons. V usage is TRBV9 and J usage is TRBJ1-1; D possibly corresponds to TRBD1 (6 bases). The sequence was collected from a human donor in good health. Material: CD4+ T cells sorted from blood. The CDR3 DNA sequence: TGTGCCAGCAGCGCACACAGGGCGGGCGCTGAAGCTTTCTTT. It encodes CASSAHRAGAEAFF.